The 28 T cell receptor beta chains given below trace back to one sample, sequenced in a study of radiation and T cells in renal cell carcinoma (dated by TCRdb to the early 2020s). The time point tag for this specimen amounts to: tumor resected at nephrectomy. In light of the paper, this sample's treatment or condition label describes: treatment-naive control, cytoreductive nephrectomy. Libraries came from the immunoSEQ multiplex PCR assay. TCRdb holds this immuneACCESS table with in-frame rearrangements only. Some clones are missing; in checked studies, unresolved V genes explain under half, and the rest has no known cause. For this sample there are roughly 13,000 clones; approximately 54% appear just once. The ten largest clones represent roughly 13% of the sample. Sequenced here: tumor tissue, sampled from a patient whose treatment was nephrectomy without radiotherapy. These receptors were obtained from a man aged 50-60 years with renal cell carcinoma.

The rearrangement joins TRBV19 to TRBJ1-1; D unresolved. Germline-derived CDR1 and CDR2 are LNHDA and SQIVND (reference sequence). The CDR3 is made up of 14 amino acids. The germline V and J ends were trimmed by 6 bases and 6 bases, with 17 bases remaining between them. CDR3 coding DNA: TGTGCCAGTAGACCAGACACGCTTAGGGCTGAAGCTTTCTTT. Protein sequence: CASRPDTLRAEAFF. The complete variable domain, with remaining parts taken from reference TRBV19 and TRBJ1-1, reads DGGITQSPKYLFRKEGQNVTLSCEQNLNHDAMYWYRQDPGQGLRLIYYSQIVNDFQKGDIAEGYSVSREKKESFPLTVTSAQKNPTAFYLCASRPDTLRAEAFFGQGTRLTVV.

This clone is medium-sized within its sample. The chain has TRBV19 and TRBJ2-1; 7 nucleotides line up with TRBD2. Germline trimming cut 7 bases from V and 1 base from J; bases unmatched to any gene: 7. The germline V gene has CDR1 LNHDA and CDR2 SQIVND (reference sequence). The CDR3 extends over 15 amino acids. CDR3 DNA: TGTGCCAGTAAAGGGAACGGGGGGTCCTACAATGAGCAGTTCTTC. Its protein is CASKGNGGSYNEQFF.

The V call is TRBV2, the J call TRBJ2-3; 7 positions agree with TRBD1. Germline CDR1 and CDR2: SNHLY and FYNNEI. V lost 5 bases and J lost 7; bases outside the gene matches: 6. The CDR3 totals 13 residues. This chain's CDR3 is CASSPRDSNTQYF. In DNA form, the CDR3 reads TGTGCCAGCAGTCCTAGGGACAGTAATACGCAGTATTTT.

The chain combines TRBV27 with TRBJ2-7; D is unresolved. Deletions cut 6 bases from V and 2 bases from J, with 14 bases between. This CDR3 has 14 residues. Germline V gene lookup returns CDR1 MNHEY and CDR2 SMNVEV (reference sequence). Here the CDR3 DNA reads TGTGCCAGCAGCCCCCGGTGGATAACCTACGAGCAGTACTTC. Protein: CASSPRWITYEQYF.

The V gene is TRBV30, the J gene TRBJ1-2; 7 bases fit TRBD1. Trimming took 2 bases from V and 4 from J; bases not matched to a gene: 10. CDR3 length: 15 amino acids. Germline V gives CDR1 GTSNPN, CDR2 SVGIG (reference sequence). CDR3 bases: TGTGCCTGGAGTAGCAGGACAGGAGACCCCTATGGCTACACCTTC. Translation: CAWSSRTGDPYGYTF.

The chain recombines TRBV7-8 with TRBJ1-2; D call uncertain. Trimming cost V 5 bases and J 7 bases, with 14 bases left between them. Germline CDR1 and CDR2: SGHVS and FQNEAQ. The CDR3 totals 13 residues. CDR3 in amino acids: CASSLAVEGGYTF. CDR3 sequence (DNA): TGTGCCAGCAGCCTTGCCGTTGAGGGTGGCTACACCTTC.

A few counts support this clone. This chain joins TRBV6-1 and TRBJ1-6, with 8 bases lining up with TRBD1. Germline values: CDR1 MNHNS, CDR2 SASEGT. This CDR3 has 13 residues. J was trimmed by 7 bases and V by 7 bases; bases with no gene match: 3. Here the CDR3 reads CASIRTGNSPLHF. For the CDR3, the DNA is TGTGCCAGCATTCGGACAGGGAATTCACCCCTCCACTTT.

The chain uses TRBV2 and TRBJ2-7; a weak D match, TRBD1 (5 bases). The CDR3 consists of 14 residues. Trimming took 0 bases from V and 4 from J, leaving 10 bases between them. The germline CDR1 and CDR2 sequences are SNHLY and FYNNEI. CDR3 DNA: TGTGCCAGCAGTGAAGCCAGACAGCAATACGAGCAGTACTTC. As protein: CASSEARQQYEQYF.

About this clone: The germline gene is not matched at one end of the junction; a read error may be the cause. This sequence joins TRBV6-5 and TRBJ1-2; D is ambiguous. Germline-derived CDR1 and CDR2 are MNHEY and SVGAGI. The length of the CDR3 is 13 residues. The CDR3 reads CAISESENYGYTF. The CDR3 coding sequence is TGTGCCATCAGTGAGTCGGAGAACTATGGCTACACCTTC.

This clone is medium-sized in the sample. The chain employs TRBV19 and TRBJ1-2; 7 bases line up with TRBD1. Germline lookup yields CDR1 LNHDA and CDR2 SQIVND (reference sequence). The trim removed 0 bases at V and 4 bases at J, leaving 11 bases unmatched. This CDR3 region has 17 residues. CDR3 bases: TGTGCCAGTAGTATAGATTACCAGACAGGGAAGACCTATGGCTACACCTTC. This codes for CASSIDYQTGKTYGYTF.

This clone was seen a handful of times. V gene TRBV30 combines with J gene TRBJ1-1; D is perhaps TRBD1 (6 bases). Germline CDR1 is GTSNPN and CDR2 is SVGIG (reference sequence). The germline V and J ends were trimmed by 0 bases and 1 base, with 15 bases remaining between them. The CDR3 consists of 16 residues. CDR3 residues: CAWSVPLDSPNTEAFF. CDR3 nucleotides: TGTGCCTGGAGTGTACCCTTGGACAGCCCGAACACTGAAGCTTTCTTT.

The chain couples TRBV6-6 to TRBJ1-2; D is undetermined. Germline CDR1 reads MNHNY; CDR2 reads SVGAGI (reference sequence). This CDR3 is built from 14 residues. V shed 6 bases and J shed 4 bases, with 15 bases lying between them. DNA for the CDR3: TGTGCCAGCAGGATGACATTCGATTCCTATGGCTACACCTTC. Translation: CASRMTFDSYGYTF.

V and J are TRBV19 and TRBJ2-3; TRBD1 aligns across 7 bases. The germline V gene encodes CDR1 LNHDA and CDR2 SQIVND (reference sequence). This CDR3 spans 14 amino acids. V shed 10 bases and J 10 bases; nucleotides not matched to a gene: 17. The CDR3 reads CATNDRVHLRPQYF. The CDR3 DNA sequence: TGTGCCACTAACGACAGGGTGCACCTCAGGCCGCAGTATTTT.

V gene TRBV5-1 combines with J gene TRBJ2-7, with 10 bases fitting TRBD1. Looked up from germline, CDR1 is SGHRS and CDR2 is YFSETQ. With V trimmed by 0 bases and J by 5 bases, 5 bases remained unmatched. The CDR3 runs 15 residues. The chain's CDR3 is CASSLAQGQGNEQYF. In DNA form, the CDR3 reads TGCGCCAGCAGCTTGGCCCAGGGACAGGGGAACGAGCAGTACTTC.

J is TRBJ2-1 and V is TRBV5-1, with 12 bases that match TRBD1. The CDR3 is made up of 17 amino acids. Germline CDR1 and CDR2: SGHRS and YFSETQ. The V gene end was trimmed by 3 bases and the J gene end by 3 bases; junction bases not matched to a gene: 7. CDR3 coding DNA: TGCGCCAGCAGCTCGAGAGGGACAGGGGGCGGCTACAATGAGCAGTTCTTC. It codes for CASSSRGTGGGYNEQFF.

V is TRBV19 and J is TRBJ1-1; D gene ambiguous. Per germline, CDR1 LNHDA and CDR2 SQIVND (reference sequence). Trimming took 6 bases from V and 0 from J, leaving 8 bases between them. This CDR3 has 13 residues. The CDR3 protein is CASRSVLNTEAFF. The CDR3 nucleotides are TGTGCCAGTAGAAGTGTCCTGAACACTGAAGCTTTCTTT.

The chain recombines TRBV6-6 with TRBJ2-4; TRBD2 aligns across 12 bases. The V gene's germline CDR1 is MNHNY and CDR2 SVGAGI (reference sequence). The CDR3 runs 16 residues. Trimming removed 8 bases from V and 5 bases from J; junction bases left unmatched: 10. The CDR3 reads CASHSSSGGGQNIQYF. The DNA of the CDR3 is TGTGCCAGCCACTCCTCTAGCGGGGGGGGACAAAACATTCAGTACTTC.

The chain joins TRBV2 to TRBJ1-5; a possible D gene is TRBD1 (5 bases). CDR1 and CDR2 from the germline V gene are SNHLY and FYNNEI. The CDR3 spans 16 residues. Between the trimmed V and J ends, which lost 6 bases and 3 bases, there was a span of 18 bases. Here the CDR3 reads CASSAQGRGFNQPQHF. The CDR3 DNA is TGTGCCAGCAGCGCCCAGGGTCGGGGATTCAATCAGCCCCAGCATTTT.

This clone was counted only a few times. The chain is built from TRBV14 and TRBJ2-2, with 7 bases fitting TRBD2. Trimming removed 4 bases from V and 5 bases from J; junction bases left unmatched: 13. The CDR3 runs to 17 residues. Germline V gene sequence: CDR1 SGHDN, CDR2 FVKESK. For the CDR3, the DNA is TGTGCCAGCAGCCTCCCCCGGGGGAGGGATTGGACCGGGGAGCTGTTTTTT. It specifies CASSLPRGRDWTGELFF.

This clone is medium-sized within its sample. The CDR3, as DNA: TGTGCCAGCAGTTCTAGCCTCATGAACACTGAAGCTTTCTTT. The encoded protein is CASSSSLMNTEAFF. This chain joins TRBV6-5 and TRBJ1-1, with D uncertain. The CDR3 is made up of 14 amino acids. The ends were cut back, 4 bases at V and 0 bases at J, with 9 bases in the middle. Germline V CDR1 and CDR2: MNHEY, SVGAGI.

The chain combines TRBV12-5 with TRBJ2-3; the D is unclear. This CDR3 comprises 12 residues. Trimming left V 3 bases short and J 1 base short, with 2 bases between. CDR1 LGHNT and CDR2 FRNRAP come from the germline V gene. This CDR3 reads CASGFGTDTQYF. The CDR3 bases are TGTGCTAGTGGTTTCGGCACAGATACGCAGTATTTT.

This chain uses TRBV5-1 with TRBJ1-1, with D possibly matching TRBD1 (6 bases). Per germline, CDR1 SGHRS and CDR2 YFSETQ. The V gene lost 3 bases and the J gene lost 1 base, with 13 bases spanning the gap. This CDR3 has 15 amino acids. CDR3 region: CASSSVPGANTEAFF. The DNA for the CDR3 is TGCGCCAGCAGCTCGGTGCCGGGGGCGAACACTGAAGCTTTCTTT.

The chain employs TRBV30 and TRBJ2-2; a weak D match, TRBD1 (8 bases). V was pared by 3 bases and J by 5 bases, with 10 bases between. Germline lookup yields CDR1 GTSNPN and CDR2 SVGIG (reference sequence). CDR3 size: 13 residues. Here the CDR3 DNA reads TGTGCCTGGAGACAGGGGGGGACCGGGGAGCTGTTTTTT. Protein: CAWRQGGTGELFF.

This clone was seen only a few times. CDR3 in DNA: TGCGCCAGCTGCGGGGGCTTGAACACTGAAGCTTTCTTT. Its protein is CASCGGLNTEAFF. The chain carries TRBV10-2 and TRBJ1-1; D is possibly TRBD1 (6 bases). Germline V lookup: CDR1 WSHSY, CDR2 SAAADI. Trimming cost V 8 bases and J 0 bases, with 10 bases left between them. The length of the CDR3 is 13 residues.

This clone was counted a few times. In the same sample, other DNA sequences code for this CDR3. V usage is TRBV9 and J usage is TRBJ2-5; maybe TRBD1 (6 bases). Germline assignment: CDR1 SGDLS and CDR2 YYNGEE. V shed 0 bases and J shed 5 bases, with 8 bases lying between them. CDR3 length: 13 residues. CDR3 in amino acids: CASSVARGETQYF. CDR3 nucleotide sequence: TGTGCCAGCAGCGTAGCCAGGGGCGAGACCCAGTACTTC.

This clone is medium-sized (0.01 to 0.1%). The chain couples TRBV11-1 to TRBJ2-1; no clear D gene. The CDR3 has 16 residues. V was trimmed by 2 bases and J by 4 bases, leaving 15 bases between them. The germline CDR1 and CDR2 sequences are SGHAT and FQDESV (reference sequence). As DNA, the CDR3 is TGTGCCAGCAGCTTAATCGAATCCCCATATTACAATGAGCAGTTCTTC. Protein: CASSLIESPYYNEQFF.

The chain joins TRBV5-4 to TRBJ2-3; 9 bases map to TRBD2. The CDR3 consists of 15 residues. Germline CDR1 reads SGHNT; CDR2 reads YYREEE (reference sequence). The V and J ends lost 4 bases and 2 bases, in that order; junction bases with no gene match: 5. CDR3 loop: CASSRLAGNTDTQYF. The CDR3 bases are TGTGCCAGCAGCCGTCTAGCGGGGAACACAGATACGCAGTATTTT.

This rearrangement joins TRBV5-1 to TRBJ1-2; D unresolved. Germline CDR1 is SGHRS and CDR2 is YFSETQ. The CDR3 is made up of 15 amino acids. Deletions cut 0 bases from V and 5 bases from J, with 14 bases between. The CDR3 is CASSLAAGREYGYTF. In DNA form, the CDR3 reads TGCGCCAGCAGCTTGGCCGCGGGGAGGGAATATGGCTACACCTTC. Together with reference TRBV5-1 and TRBJ1-2, the CDR3 gives the full variable domain: KAGVTQTPRYLIKTRGQQVTLSCSPISGHRSVSWYQQTPGQGLQFLFEYFSETQRNKGNFPGRFSGRQFSNSRSEMNVSTLELGDSALYLCASSLAAGREYGYTFGSGTRLTVV.